The rows below give T cell receptor beta chains drawn from one sample of a study of T cells in Graves' hyperthyroidism and ophthalmopathy. TCRdb ran MiXCR on the multiplex PCR reads and lists one entry per CDR3 protein. The sample consists of about 570,000 distinct CDR3 sequences, approximately 15% of them appearing once. Input material: blood. The receptor set was obtained from a woman aged 40 to 50 with Graves' hyperthyroidism. Each CDR3 is given with its conserved first and last residue. D genes are given only for firm matches. Only part of the rows carry a size: once, few, many, or a class if the clone is expanded.

D gene	clone size	V gene	J gene	CDR3 protein	CDR3 DNA
NA	many	TRBV13	TRBJ2-5	CASSSLPTGKETQYF	TGTGCCAGCAGCTCCCTTCCGACAGGAAAAGAGACCCAGTACTTC
TRBD1	few	TRBV20-1	TRBJ1-4	CSARGSGQGARFSEKLFF	TGCAGTGCTAGGGGCTCGGGACAGGGGGCGAGGTTTAGCGAAAAACTGTTTTTT
TRBD2	many	TRBV20-1	TRBJ2-2	CSARRLGQRETGELFF	TGCAGTGCTCGCCGACTCGGGCAGCGGGAGACCGGGGAGCTGTTTTTT
NA	NA	TRBV6-4	TRBJ1-2	CASSDSAYGYTF	TGTGCCAGCAGTGACTCGGCGTATGGCTACACCTTC
NA	many	TRBV7-2	TRBJ2-7	CASSYSQFYEQYF	TGTGCCAGCAGCTACTCTCAGTTCTACGAGCAGTACTTC
NA	many	TRBV28	TRBJ1-1	CASRLGQDNTEAFF	TGTGCCAGCAGATTAGGCCAAGATAACACTGAAGCTTTCTTT
NA	NA	TRBV12-3/TRBV12-4	TRBJ2-5	CASSLQPLQETQYF	TGTGCCAGCAGTTTACAACCTCTCCAAGAGACCCAGTACTTC
TRBD1	many	TRBV28	TRBJ2-2	CASSPDRSNTGELFF	TGTGCCAGCAGTCCGGACAGGTCGAACACCGGGGAGCTGTTTTTT
NA	many	TRBV3-1	TRBJ1-4	CASSQDSRGGEKLFF	TGTGCCAGCAGCCAAGATTCCAGGGGAGGTGAAAAACTGTTTTTT
NA	many	TRBV28	TRBJ2-1	CACGETSSYNEQFF	TGTGCCTGCGGGGAAACTAGCTCCTACAATGAGCAGTTCTTC
NA	few	TRBV6-1	TRBJ2-7	CASSEARQEVYEQYF	TGTGCCAGCAGTGAAGCGCGTCAGGAAGTCTACGAGCAGTACTTC
TRBD2	many	TRBV28	TRBJ2-1	CASSHASGSRSEEQFF	TGTGCCAGCAGTCACGCTAGCGGGAGTAGGAGCGAGGAGCAGTTCTTC
NA	NA	TRBV2	TRBJ1-3	CASSDSFGNTIYF	TGTGCCAGCAGTGACAGTTTTGGAAACACCATATATTTT
NA	NA	TRBV29-1	TRBJ1-2	CSDQYGYTF	TGCAGCGATCAGTATGGCTACACCTTC
TRBD2	NA	TRBV20-1	TRBJ2-7	CSAKALAGAYEQYF	TGCAGTGCTAAAGCACTAGCGGGAGCCTACGAGCAGTACTTC
NA	many	TRBV12-3/TRBV12-4	TRBJ2-1	CASSLGFGEQFF	TGTGCCAGCAGTTTAGGGTTTGGTGAGCAGTTCTTC
TRBD2	few	TRBV3-1	TRBJ2-3	CASSQKKGTSGNRGDTQYF	TGTGCCAGCAGCCAAAAAAAAGGGACTAGCGGGAACCGGGGAGATACGCAGTATTTT
NA	many	TRBV20-1	TRBJ1-2	CSAAQGADGYTF	TGCAGTGCGGCTCAGGGTGCGGATGGCTACACCTTC
NA	NA	TRBV3-1	TRBJ2-2	CASSLTGPPGELFF	TGTGCCAGCAGCCTCACCGGACCCCCTGGGGAGCTGTTTTTT
TRBD2	few	TRBV7-2	TRBJ2-7	CASSLWSSGTYEQYF	TGTGCCAGCAGCTTATGGTCTAGCGGGACTTACGAGCAGTACTTC
NA	many	TRBV20-1	TRBJ2-7	CSARARSLYEQYF	TGCAGTGCTAGAGCAAGGTCCCTCTACGAGCAGTACTTC
TRBD2	few	TRBV20-1	TRBJ2-3	CSARPSGFSTDTQYF	TGCAGTGCTAGGCCTAGCGGGTTTTCTACAGATACGCAGTATTTT
NA	many	TRBV7-8	TRBJ2-1	CASSLVNDGSLYNEQFF	TGTGCCAGCAGCTTAGTAAATGACGGGAGTCTCTACAATGAGCAGTTCTTC
TRBD1	NA	TRBV3-1	TRBJ2-7	CASSPTPGDRGYEQYF	TGTGCCAGCAGCCCCACACCCGGAGACAGGGGGTACGAGCAGTACTTC
NA	many	TRBV28	TRBJ1-2	CASSYKYGYTF	TGTGCCAGCAGTTATAAGTATGGCTACACCTTC
NA	many	TRBV3-1	TRBJ2-1	CASKPVSSYNEQFF	TGTGCCAGCAAACCGGTGTCCTCCTACAATGAGCAGTTCTTC
TRBD1	few	TRBV20-1	TRBJ1-2	CSAIQGARGYTF	TGCAGTGCTATACAGGGGGCGAGGGGCTACACCTTC